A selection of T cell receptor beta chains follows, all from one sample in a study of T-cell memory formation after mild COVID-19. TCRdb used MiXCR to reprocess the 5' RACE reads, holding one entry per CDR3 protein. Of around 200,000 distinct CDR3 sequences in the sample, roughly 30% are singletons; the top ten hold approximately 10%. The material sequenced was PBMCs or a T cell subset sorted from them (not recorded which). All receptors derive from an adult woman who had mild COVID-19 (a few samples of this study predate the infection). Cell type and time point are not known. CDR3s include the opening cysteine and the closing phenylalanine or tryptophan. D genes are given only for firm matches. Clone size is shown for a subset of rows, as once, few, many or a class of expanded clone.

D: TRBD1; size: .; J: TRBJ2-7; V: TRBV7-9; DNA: TGTGCCAGCAACCCGGGACAGGGATCCTACGAGCAGTACTTC; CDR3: CASNPGQGSYEQYF
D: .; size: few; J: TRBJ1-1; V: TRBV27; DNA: TGTGCCAGCAGTTCGTCACTCCTGAACACTGAAGCTTTCTTT; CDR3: CASSSSLLNTEAFF
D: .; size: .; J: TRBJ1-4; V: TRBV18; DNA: TGTGCCAGCTCACCAAGTAGGGATGAAAAACTGTTTTTT; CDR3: CASSPSRDEKLFF
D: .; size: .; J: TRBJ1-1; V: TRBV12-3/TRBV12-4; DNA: TGTGCCAGCAGTTTACTATCCCCGGGCACTGAAGCTTTCTTT; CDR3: CASSLLSPGTEAFF
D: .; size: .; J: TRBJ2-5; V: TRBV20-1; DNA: TGCAGTGCTCCACACCGGGGCCAGGGCACCGAGACCCAGTACTTC; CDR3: CSAPHRGQGTETQYF
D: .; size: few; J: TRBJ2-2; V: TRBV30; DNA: TGTGCCTGGAGTCTTATCACCGGGGAGCTGTTTTTT; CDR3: CAWSLITGELFF
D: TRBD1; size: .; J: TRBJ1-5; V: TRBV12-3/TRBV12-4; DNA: TGTGCCAGCACCGGGACAGGGAATCAGCCCCAGCATTTT; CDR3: CASTGTGNQPQHF
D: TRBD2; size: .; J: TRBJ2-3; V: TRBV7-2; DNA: TGTGCCAGCAGGCCTCCGGGACTAGCGGGATCCACAGATACGCAGTATTTT; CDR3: CASRPPGLAGSTDTQYF
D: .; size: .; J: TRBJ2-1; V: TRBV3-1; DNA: TGTGCCAGCAGCCAAGCATTGAGAAATGAGCAGTTCTTC; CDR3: CASSQALRNEQFF
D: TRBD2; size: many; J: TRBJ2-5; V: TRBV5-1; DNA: TGCGCCAGCAGCTTGGGACTAGCGGGGGTTGAGACCCAGTACTTC; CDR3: CASSLGLAGVETQYF
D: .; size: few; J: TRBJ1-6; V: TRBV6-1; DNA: TGTGCCAGCAGTGAAGCGGGCGGACCCTCAGGGTATTCACCCCTCCACTTT; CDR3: CASSEAGGPSGYSPLHF
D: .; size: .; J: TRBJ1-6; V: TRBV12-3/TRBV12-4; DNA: TGTGCCAGCAGTCTAGGATTAGCCTCAAATTCACCCCTCCACTTT; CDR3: CASSLGLASNSPLHF
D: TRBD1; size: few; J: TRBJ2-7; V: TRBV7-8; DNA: TGTGCCAGCAGCTTCCCACGCTCGGGGGACAGGCTTTCCTACGAGCAGTACTTC; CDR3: CASSFPRSGDRLSYEQYF
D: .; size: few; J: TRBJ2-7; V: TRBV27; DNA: TGTGCCAGCCGAACGACTAGCTCCTACGAGCAGTACTTC; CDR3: CASRTTSSYEQYF
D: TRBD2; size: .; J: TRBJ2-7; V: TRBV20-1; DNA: TGCAGTGTTACTCCCGGACTAGCGGGAGTCTACGAGCAGTACTTC; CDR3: CSVTPGLAGVYEQYF
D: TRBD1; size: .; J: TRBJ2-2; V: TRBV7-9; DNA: TGTGCCAGCAGCGATCGACAGGGGGCTTACACCGGGGAGCTGTTTTTT; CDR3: CASSDRQGAYTGELFF
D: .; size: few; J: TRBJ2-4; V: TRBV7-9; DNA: TGTGCCAGCAGCCCCCGGGGGAAGGATCAGTACTTC; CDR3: CASSPRGKDQYF
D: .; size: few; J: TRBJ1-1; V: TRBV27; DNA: TGTGCCAGCAGTTTAATGGGAGGGAACACTGAAGCTTTCTTT; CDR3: CASSLMGGNTEAFF
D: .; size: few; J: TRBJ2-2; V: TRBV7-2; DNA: TGTGCCAGCAGCTTAACGGTCACCGGGGAGCTGTTTTTT; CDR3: CASSLTVTGELFF
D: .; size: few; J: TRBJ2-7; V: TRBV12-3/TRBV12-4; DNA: TGTGCCAGCAGTTTAGGACAGCCCCATCACCCAAGCCACGAGCAGTACTTC; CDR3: CASSLGQPHHPSHEQYF